This T cell receptor beta chain was captured in a study of cytotoxic CD8 clonotypes in ibrutinib-treated CLL (dated by TCRdb to the early 2020s). Regarding the complete study: The cohort included about 15 treatment-naive and ten to twelve relapsed/refractory patients; around 17 were IGHV unmutated. Of the 90 or so participants in the trial, 26 had longitudinal samples available. The response samples were drawn at a median of around eleven months into treatment, with a range of about 6 to 36 months. Partial responses were observed in about 24 patients and complete responses in 2; after a median follow-up of roughly 72 months, remission was maintained in 15 or so patients and progression was observed in about twelve. Cryopreserved peripheral blood mononuclear cells were collected before treatment, at response, and at either disease progression or sustained remission. Samples averaged around 280,000 productive templates and 94,082 productive rearrangements.

Study-wide findings and limitations: Public clonotypes were rare and either contracted or stayed stable during treatment, and the rise in clonality at ibrutinib response reflected the expansion of private clonotypes. At baseline, clonality was higher than in age-matched healthy donors and showed a strong correlation with circulating CD8+ T-cell counts. Lymph node repertoires were not examined, and the timing of sampling was not matched between patients in sustained remission and those whose disease progressed. At ibrutinib response clonality went up, during sustained remission it held steady, and at progression it dropped back toward baseline.

The germline V gene specifies SGHVS as CDR1 and FQNEAQ as CDR2. Its CDR3 holds 17 amino acids, cysteine through phenylalanine. Kept here is only the CDR3 DNA, which spans 51 bases and is read in frame from base 1. From V the trimming removes 2 bases and from J it removes 4 bases, while the gene matches leave 12 bases of the junction unaccounted for. Comment on this clone: What this receptor recognizes is not known. No much larger clonotype is one base removed from it; base qualities were not supplied.

For TCR beta library preparation, about 2 micrograms of genomic DNA were extracted from the cryopreserved PBMCs. High-throughput TCR beta sequencing was performed on longitudinal blood samples from CLL patients receiving ibrutinib monotherapy. Patients were enrolled in a phase 2 open-label single-center ibrutinib monotherapy trial. The goal of deep resolution MiSeq sequencing was a depth between 1 in 1 million and 1 in 200,000 T cells, and coverage averaged 10x per clonotype. TCR beta libraries were generated with the immunoSEQ hsTCRB Kit. Processing in the source paper ran as follows. ImmunoSEQ Data Assistant and ImmunoSEQ Analyzer were used for data analysis, and V, D and J genes were assigned according to IMGT definitions. Clonality, which ranges from 0 to 1, was calculated as one minus the normalized Shannon entropy of productive rearrangement frequencies. Only overrepresented clonotypes making up at least 0.05% of each patient's repertoire were included in the public clonotype analysis. Thirteen age-matched healthy donor repertoires from immuneACCESS were used as controls for clonality. The table was pulled from immuneACCESS by TCRdb, which kept in-frame rearrangements only. Such tables lose some clones; where checked, under half of the loss comes from unresolved V genes, and the rest has no known cause. The D gene and trimming were derived from the DNA, and the V and J assignments and clone size from that table. The sample table records some 300,000 clones; roughly 85% of these occur just once. Of the sample, 6.5% to 8.5% is held by the ten largest clones.

The sample consisted of PBMCs, taken before ibrutinib treatment. The sequence was obtained from a human donor with chronic lymphocytic leukemia. The chain uses TRBV7-8 and TRBJ2-7; 9 of the junction bases match TRBD2. At the DNA level, the sequence is TGTGCCAGCAGCTTAATAGGGTCTAGCGGGATTGGGTACGAGCAGTACTTC. This translates into CASSLIGSSGIGYEQYF.